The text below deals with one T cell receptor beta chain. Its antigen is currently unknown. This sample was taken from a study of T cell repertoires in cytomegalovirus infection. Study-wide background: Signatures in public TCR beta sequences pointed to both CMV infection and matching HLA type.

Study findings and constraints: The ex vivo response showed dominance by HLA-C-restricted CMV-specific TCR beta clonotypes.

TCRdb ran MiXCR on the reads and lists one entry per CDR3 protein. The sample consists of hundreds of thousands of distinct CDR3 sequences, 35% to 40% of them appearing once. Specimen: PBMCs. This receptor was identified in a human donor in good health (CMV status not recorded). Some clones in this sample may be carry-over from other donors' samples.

The CDR3 DNA reads as TGTGCCAGCAGTGACAGGGGCATTCGCGGCTACACCTTC. It yields the protein CASSDRGIRGYTF. The chain links TRBV6-1 to TRBJ1-2; a possible D gene is TRBD1 (6 bases). The CDR3 spans 13 residues. In germline, CDR1 is MNHNS, CDR2 SASEGT. V was pared by 3 bases and J by 8 bases, with 13 bases between.